Listed here are 21 T cell receptor beta chains from one sample, sequenced in a study of CD8+ T cells in alopecia areata. cDNA reverse transcribed from extracted RNA served as the sequencing template. The data were produced by immunoSEQ multiplex PCR, yet TCRdb's version contains in-frame clones alone and is incomplete. The sample lists about 160,000 clones, roughly 44% occurring once. Sequenced: CD4+ T cells sorted from blood. Receptors originate from a human donor with alopecia areata.

The J gene is TRBJ1-4, the V gene TRBV29-1; D perhaps matches TRBD1 (5 bases). Trimming removed 1 base from V and 7 bases from J, with 10 bases in between. CDR1 SQVTM and CDR2 ANQGSEA come from the germline V gene. The CDR3 is 13 amino acids. Here the CDR3 reads CSVEGGRGEKLFF. In DNA form, the CDR3 reads TGCAGCGTTGAAGGGGGAAGGGGTGAAAAACTGTTTTTT.

The chain has TRBV5-1 and TRBJ2-5; D gene ambiguous. The CDR3 is made up of 14 amino acids. V was trimmed by 0 bases and J by 5 bases, leaving 11 bases between them. Germline V gene data show CDR1 as SGHRS and CDR2 as YFSETQ. As DNA, the CDR3 is TGCGCCAGCAGCTTGGAACCTCCGGCGGAGACCCAGTACTTC. It yields the protein CASSLEPPAETQYF. Drawing the rest from reference TRBV5-1 and TRBJ2-5, the complete variable domain is KAGVTQTPRYLIKTRGQQVTLSCSPISGHRSVSWYQQTPGQGLQFLFEYFSETQRNKGNFPGRFSGRQFSNSRSEMNVSTLELGDSALYLCASSLEPPAETQYFGPGTRLLVL.

The V call is TRBV30, the J call TRBJ2-3; 8 nucleotides match TRBD2. CDR1 is GTSNPN, CDR2 SVGIG, per germline (reference sequence). The CDR3 length is 17 residues. V trimming: 3 bases; J trimming: 6 bases; junction bases outside the gene matches: 17. The CDR3: CAWSPFLGAGVGDTQYF. The CDR3, as DNA: TGTGCCTGGAGCCCTTTTCTTGGAGCGGGAGTCGGGGATACGCAGTATTTT.

The chain joins TRBV5-6 to TRBJ2-7; 7 bases line up with TRBD1. V lost 4 bases to trimming and J lost 6 bases; unmatched junction nucleotides: 10. Germline loops: CDR1 SGHDT, CDR2 YYEEEE. The CDR3 contains 14 residues. In DNA, the CDR3 is TGTGCCAGCAGCACGATAAACAGGGGCTCCGAGCAGTACTTC. Translating gives CASSTINRGSEQYF.

CDR3 protein: CAWSTSVAAYEQYF. The CDR3, as DNA: TGTGCCTGGAGTACTAGCGTAGCCGCCTACGAGCAGTACTTC. The chain has TRBV30 and TRBJ2-7; TRBD2 aligns across 7 bases. V was clipped by 2 bases and J by 2 bases; unmatched bases: 6. The CDR3 is 14 amino acids. Germline V gives CDR1 GTSNPN, CDR2 SVGIG (reference sequence). Filled out from reference TRBV30 and TRBJ2-7, the complete variable domain reads SQTIHQWPATLVQPVGSPLSLECTVEGTSNPNLYWYRQAAGRGLQLLFYSVGIGQISSEVPQNLSASRPQDRQFILSSKKLLLSDSGFYLCAWSTSVAAYEQYFGPGTRLTVT.

CDR3 bases: TGTGCCAGCAGCTTCTTCTTCCGGGGCCGACCCTACGAGCAGTACTTC. Protein: CASSFFFRGRPYEQYF. The chain has TRBV5-6 and TRBJ2-7, with D perhaps assigned TRBD1 or TRBD2 (5 bases each). This CDR3 is built from 16 residues. Trimming took off 2 bases at V and 2 bases at J, with 17 bases between the two ends. Germline V CDR1 and CDR2: SGHDT, YYEEEE. The complete variable domain, with remaining parts taken from reference TRBV5-6 and TRBJ2-7, reads DAGVTQSPTHLIKTRGQQVTLRCSPKSGHDTVSWYQQALGQGPQFIFQYYEEEERQRGNFPDRFSGHQFPNYSSELNVNALLLGDSALYLCASSFFFRGRPYEQYFGPGTRLTVT.

In this sample, this clone turned up a few times. The rearrangement joins TRBV30 to TRBJ2-2; 7 bases are a match to TRBD2. The CDR3 length is 15 residues. The germline V gene encodes CDR1 GTSNPN and CDR2 SVGIG (reference sequence). V lost 0 bases and J lost 5; bases outside the gene matches: 6. CDR3 loop: CAWSVAGVWTGELFF. The CDR3 nucleotides read TGTGCCTGGAGTGTCGCGGGAGTGTGGACCGGGGAGCTGTTTTTT.

This clone was detected only a few times. CDR3 residues: CASSQTSTGMIITDTQYF. As DNA, the CDR3 is TGCGCCAGCAGCCAAACTTCGACAGGGATGATTATCACAGATACGCAGTATTTT. This chain links TRBV4-1 with TRBJ2-3, with 7 bases fitting TRBD1. J lost 2 bases, V lost 2 bases, and 13 bases had no gene match. Germline CDR1 and CDR2: MGHRA and YSYEKL. This CDR3 contains 18 residues.

This chain connects TRBV7-3 to TRBJ2-1; D unresolved. Germline V gene data show CDR1 as SGHTA and CDR2 as FQGTGA. The CDR3 consists of 14 residues. Deletions cut 1 base from V and 10 bases from J, with 14 bases between. The CDR3 is CASSLKSSGSEQFF. Written as DNA, the CDR3 is TGTGCCAGCAGCTTAAAATCTTCGGGCTCCGAGCAGTTCTTC.

This clone has only a few counts. Written as DNA, the CDR3 is TGTGCCAGCAATGCGGGAAGCTCCTACAATGAGCAGTTCTTC. This translates into CASNAGSSYNEQFF. The chain combines TRBV6-5 with TRBJ2-1; D may be TRBD2 (6 bases). Trimming shortened V by 7 bases and J by 0 bases, and 10 bases separated the two germline ends. The germline gives CDR1 MNHEY, CDR2 SVGAGI. This CDR3 is 14 amino acids long.

The V and J genes are TRBV28 and TRBJ1-1; possible D gene TRBD1, 5 bases. Germline V gives CDR1 MDHEN, CDR2 SYDVKM. With 6 bases removed from V and 0 bases from J, the gap between germline ends came to 11 bases. This CDR3 spans 14 amino acids. CDR3: CASSWGRMNTEAFF. CDR3 in DNA: TGTGCCAGCAGCTGGGGCCGAATGAACACTGAAGCTTTCTTT.

The chain combines TRBV5-1 with TRBJ2-5, with 12 bases fitting TRBD1. The CDR3 runs to 18 residues. J gave up 0 bases and V 4 bases, and 10 bases lay outside the gene matches. The germline gives CDR1 SGHRS, CDR2 YFSETQ. The CDR3 loop is CASSQFRDRGPHQETQYF. Written as DNA, the CDR3 is TGCGCCAGCAGCCAATTCCGGGACAGGGGGCCCCACCAAGAGACCCAGTACTTC.

This clone was observed a few times. The chain joins TRBV29-1 to TRBJ1-1; D is uncertain. The CDR3 contains 13 residues. With 4 bases removed from V and 0 bases from J, the gap between germline ends came to 9 bases. The germline gives CDR1 SQVTM, CDR2 ANQGSEA. CDR3 protein: CSVVWVVNTEAFF. The CDR3 DNA follows: TGCAGCGTTGTGTGGGTGGTGAACACTGAAGCTTTCTTT.

The chain joins TRBV27 to TRBJ2-2; 15 bases map to TRBD2. The V segment lost 2 bases and the J segment 5 bases; nucleotides outside the gene matches: 3. Germline CDR1 and CDR2: MNHEY and SMNVEV (reference sequence). The CDR3 sequence is 17 residues long. In DNA form, the CDR3 reads TGTGCCAGCAGTTTAGGACTAGCGGGAGGGCCGACCGGGGAGCTGTTTTTT. It encodes CASSLGLAGGPTGELFF.

The chain couples TRBV5-1 to TRBJ2-1; TRBD2 matches 13 bases. Germline V lookup: CDR1 SGHRS, CDR2 YFSETQ. Trimming removed 0 bases from V and 9 bases from J; junction bases left unmatched: 9. This CDR3 is 17 amino acids long. CDR3 bases: TGCGCCAGCAGCTTGGCGAGACTAGCGGGAGGCAAGAGTGAGCAGTTCTTC. Translating gives CASSLARLAGGKSEQFF. Full variable domain (outside the CDR3, taken from reference TRBV5-1 and TRBJ2-1): KAGVTQTPRYLIKTRGQQVTLSCSPISGHRSVSWYQQTPGQGLQFLFEYFSETQRNKGNFPGRFSGRQFSNSRSEMNVSTLELGDSALYLCASSLARLAGGKSEQFFGPGTRLTVL.

The CDR3 bases are TGCAGCGTTGGGGACGACCGCTCCTACGAGCAGTACTTC. As protein: CSVGDDRSYEQYF. The rearrangement joins TRBV29-1 to TRBJ2-7; the D call may be TRBD1 or TRBD2 (5 bases each). V was cut by 4 bases and J by 0 bases, with 10 bases left in between. Per the germline V gene, CDR1 is SQVTM and CDR2 is ANQGSEA. This CDR3 is 13 amino acids long.

The V and J genes are TRBV5-1 and TRBJ2-5; 9 nucleotides agree with TRBD2. The V segment lost 1 base and the J segment 4 bases; nucleotides outside the gene matches: 11. In germline, CDR1 is SGHRS, CDR2 YFSETQ. The CDR3 has 17 amino acids. The chain's CDR3 is CASSLFGRKREAETQYF. The CDR3 region has the DNA TGCGCCAGCAGCTTGTTTGGCCGAAAGCGGGAGGCAGAGACCCAGTACTTC. The full variable domain, completed using reference TRBV5-1 and TRBJ2-5, is KAGVTQTPRYLIKTRGQQVTLSCSPISGHRSVSWYQQTPGQGLQFLFEYFSETQRNKGNFPGRFSGRQFSNSRSEMNVSTLELGDSALYLCASSLFGRKREAETQYFGPGTRLLVL.

This clone was detected a few times. This chain joins TRBV10-3 and TRBJ1-2, with a tentative D call TRBD1 (5 bases). Germline CDR1 reads ENHRY; CDR2 reads SYGVKD. Trimming cost V 10 bases and J 4 bases, with 16 bases left between them. CDR3 length equals 13 residues. CDR3 loop: CASHGGPAYGYTF. The CDR3 region has the DNA TGTGCCAGCCACGGGGGACCGGCCTATGGCTACACCTTC.

The CDR3 protein is CASTTSGRQYF. As DNA, the CDR3 is TGTGCCAGCACCACTAGCGGGAGGCAGTATTTT. The V and J genes are TRBV2 and TRBJ2-3; 11 bases line up with TRBD2. The length of the CDR3 is 11 residues. The V gene end was trimmed by 7 bases and the J gene end by 11 bases; junction bases not matched to a gene: 2. The germline V gene encodes CDR1 SNHLY and CDR2 FYNNEI. Together with reference TRBV2 and TRBJ2-3, the CDR3 gives the full variable domain: EPEVTQTPSHQVTQMGQEVILRCVPISNHLYFYWYRQILGQKVEFLVSFYNNEISEKSEIFDDQFSVERPDGSNFTLKIRSTKLEDSAMYFCASTTSGRQYFGPGTRLTVL.

The genes are TRBV7-9 and TRBJ2-7, with 7 bases matching TRBD1. The CDR3 covers 16 residues. Per the germline V gene, CDR1 is SEHNR and CDR2 is FQNEAQ (reference sequence). V lost 1 base, J lost 4 bases, and 10 bases stayed unmatched. This CDR3 is CASSLDGTATFYEQYF. The CDR3 bases are TGTGCCAGCAGCTTAGATGGGACAGCAACCTTTTACGAGCAGTACTTC.

This clone was found once. The rearrangement joins TRBV30 to TRBJ1-2; TRBD1 might be the D (6 bases). Germline CDR1 is GTSNPN and CDR2 is SVGIG (reference sequence). Trimming took off 1 base at V and 4 bases at J, with 16 bases between the two ends. The length of the CDR3 is 15 residues. CDR3 sequence (DNA): TGTGCCTGGAGTGGTTACGGGGGGCGCAGCTATGGCTACACCTTC. It encodes CAWSGYGGRSYGYTF.